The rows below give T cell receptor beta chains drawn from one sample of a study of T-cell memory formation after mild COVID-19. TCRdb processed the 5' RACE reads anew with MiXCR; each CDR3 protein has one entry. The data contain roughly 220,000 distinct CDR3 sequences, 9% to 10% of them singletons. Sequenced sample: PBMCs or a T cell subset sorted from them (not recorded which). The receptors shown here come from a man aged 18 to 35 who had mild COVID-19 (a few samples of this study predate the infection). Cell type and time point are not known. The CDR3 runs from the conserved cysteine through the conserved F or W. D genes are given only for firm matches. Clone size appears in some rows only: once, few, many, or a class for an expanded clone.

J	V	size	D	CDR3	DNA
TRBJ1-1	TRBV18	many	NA	CASSLTENTEAFF	TGTGCCAGCTCACTCACAGAGAACACTGAAGCTTTCTTT
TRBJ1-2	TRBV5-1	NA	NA	CASSRQGDDNYGYTF	TGCGCCAGCAGCAGGCAAGGGGACGACAACTATGGCTACACCTTC
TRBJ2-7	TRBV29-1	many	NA	CSVGRDSYEQYF	TGCAGCGTTGGGAGGGACAGCTACGAGCAGTACTTC
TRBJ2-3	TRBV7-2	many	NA	CASKGTLALTDTQYF	TGTGCCAGCAAGGGGACCCTTGCACTCACAGATACGCAGTATTTT
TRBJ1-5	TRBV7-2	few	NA	CASSLGGAEPGPQHF	TGTGCCAGCAGCTTAGGGGGGGCGGAGCCAGGGCCCCAGCATTTT
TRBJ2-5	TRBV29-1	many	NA	CSVGGGRLKTQYF	TGCAGCGTTGGGGGTGGCAGGTTAAAGACCCAGTACTTC
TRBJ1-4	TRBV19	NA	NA	CASHLTPGGINEKLFF	TGTGCCAGCCATTTAACCCCGGGGGGGATTAATGAAAAACTGTTTTTT
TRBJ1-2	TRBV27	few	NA	CASSLMGAGGRGYTF	TGTGCCAGCAGTTTAATGGGCGCCGGGGGCCGTGGCTACACCTTC
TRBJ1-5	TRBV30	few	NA	CAWSSATEPQHF	TGTGCCTGGAGTTCGGCTACAGAGCCCCAGCATTTT
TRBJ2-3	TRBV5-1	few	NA	CASSLAGGMTDTQYF	TGCGCCAGCAGCTTGGCCGGGGGCATGACAGATACGCAGTATTTT
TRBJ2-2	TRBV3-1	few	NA	CASSQDLGDTGELFF	TGTGCCAGCAGCCAAGACCTCGGGGACACCGGGGAGCTGTTTTTT
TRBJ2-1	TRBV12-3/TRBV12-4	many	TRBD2	CASRSRTSGGAVGPTWYNEQFF	TGTGCCAGCAGAAGCAGGACTAGCGGGGGGGCCGTTGGTCCCACATGGTACAATGAGCAGTTCTTC
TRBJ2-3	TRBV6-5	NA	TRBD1	CASSQTGTGSTDTQYF	TGTGCCAGCAGTCAAACCGGGACAGGTAGCACAGATACGCAGTATTTT
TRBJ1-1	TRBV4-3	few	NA	CASSHLQGMNTEAFF	TGCGCCAGCAGCCACCTACAGGGCATGAACACTGAAGCTTTCTTT
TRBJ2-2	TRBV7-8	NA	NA	CASSTASVPNTGELFF	TGTGCCAGCAGTACGGCTAGCGTTCCCAACACCGGGGAGCTGTTTTTT
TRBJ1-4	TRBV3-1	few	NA	CATEDLNEKLFF	TGTGCCACCGAGGACCTGAATGAAAAACTGTTTTTT
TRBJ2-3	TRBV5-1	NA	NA	CASSLPTTDTQYF	TGCGCCAGCAGCTTGCCTACTACAGATACGCAGTATTTT
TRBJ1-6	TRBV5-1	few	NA	CASSPAGTDNSPLHF	TGCGCCAGCAGCCCGGCGGGGACGGACAATTCACCCCTCCACTTT
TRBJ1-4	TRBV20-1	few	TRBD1	CSAPDRGRKKLFF	TGCAGTGCTCCTGACAGGGGGCGAAAGAAACTGTTTTTT
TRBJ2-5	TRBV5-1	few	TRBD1	CASSGITGARQETQYF	TGCGCCAGCAGCGGAATTACAGGGGCGCGCCAAGAGACCCAGTACTTC
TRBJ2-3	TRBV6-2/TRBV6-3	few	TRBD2	CASSYTRLADSDTQYF	TGTGCCAGCAGTTACACCAGACTAGCGGATTCAGATACGCAGTATTTT
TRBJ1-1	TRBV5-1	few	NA	CASSLAHNRAGAFF	TGCGCCAGCAGCTTGGCACACAACAGGGCCGGGGCTTTCTTT
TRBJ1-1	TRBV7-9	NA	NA	CASSLAGSSEEAFF	TGTGCCAGCAGCTTAGCGGGCAGCTCAGAAGAAGCTTTCTTT
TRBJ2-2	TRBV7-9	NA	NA	CASSRNAGELFF	TGTGCCAGCAGCCGTAACGCCGGGGAGCTGTTTTTT
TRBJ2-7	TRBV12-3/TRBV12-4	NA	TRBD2	CASRPPSGGPREQYF	TGTGCCAGCAGGCCACCCAGCGGGGGGCCGCGGGAGCAGTACTTC
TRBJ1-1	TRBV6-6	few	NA	CASRPPLRIVADTEAFF	TGTGCCAGCAGACCACCTCTCCGGATTGTTGCAGACACTGAAGCTTTCTTT
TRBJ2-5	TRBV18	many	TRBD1	CASSQGPRGRETQYF	TGTGCCAGCTCACAGGGCCCGAGGGGGCGAGAGACCCAGTACTTC
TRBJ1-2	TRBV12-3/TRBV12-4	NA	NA	CASTPSGYGYTF	TGTGCCAGCACCCCGAGTGGGTATGGCTACACCTTC
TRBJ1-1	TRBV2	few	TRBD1	CASRQGPSTEAFF	TGTGCCAGTCGACAGGGCCCAAGCACTGAAGCTTTCTTT
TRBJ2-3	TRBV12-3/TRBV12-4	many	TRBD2	CVNERGPADTQYF	TGTGTCAACGAGCGGGGGCCAGCAGATACGCAGTATTTT
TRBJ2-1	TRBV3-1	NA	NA	CAISHLGGPGNEQFF	TGTGCCATCAGCCACTTGGGGGGGCCGGGTAATGAGCAGTTCTTC
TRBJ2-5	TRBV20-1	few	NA	CRASRAGEETQYF	TGCAGAGCCTCCCGAGCGGGCGAAGAGACCCAGTACTTC
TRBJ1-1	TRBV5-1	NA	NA	CASRDGFTEAFF	TGCGCCAGCAGGGACGGATTCACTGAAGCTTTCTTT
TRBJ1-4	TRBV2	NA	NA	CASSVWNEKLFF	TGTGCCAGCAGTGTGTGGAATGAAAAACTGTTTTTT
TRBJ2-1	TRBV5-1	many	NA	CASSLPSPGTYNEQFF	TGCGCCAGCAGCCTTCCATCCCCAGGGACCTACAATGAGCAGTTCTTC
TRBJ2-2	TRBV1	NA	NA	CTSSQAGTRGQKNTGELFF	TGCACCAGCAGCCAAGCCGGGACCCGCGGCCAAAAGAACACCGGGGAGCTGTTTTTT
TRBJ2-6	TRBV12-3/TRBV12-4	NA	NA	CASSPGAAGANVLTF	TGTGCCAGCAGCCCAGGGGCGGCAGGGGCCAACGTCCTGACTTTC
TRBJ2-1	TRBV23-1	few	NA	CASSARQPSEQFF	TGCGCCAGCAGTGCTCGTCAGCCTTCTGAGCAGTTCTTC
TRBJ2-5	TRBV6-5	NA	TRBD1	CASSYSDRGRETQYF	TGTGCCAGCAGTTACTCGGACAGGGGGCGAGAGACCCAGTACTTC
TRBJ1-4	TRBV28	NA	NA	CATRRPNEKLFF	TGTGCCACCAGACGGCCTAATGAAAAACTGTTTTTT
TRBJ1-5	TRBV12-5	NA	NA	CASGFLEGQPQHF	TGTGCTAGTGGTTTTCTCGAGGGGCAGCCCCAGCATTTT
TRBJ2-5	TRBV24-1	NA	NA	CATGGEGATQYF	TGTGCCACCGGGGGGGAGGGGGCGACCCAGTACTTC
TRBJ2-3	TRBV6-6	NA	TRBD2	CASIQGLERNTQYF	TGTGCCAGCATCCAAGGACTAGAGAGAAATACGCAGTATTTT
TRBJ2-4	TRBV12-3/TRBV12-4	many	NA	CASSLGGERNIQYF	TGTGCCAGCAGTTTGGGTGGGGAGAGAAACATTCAGTACTTC
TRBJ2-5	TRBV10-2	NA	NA	CASRVFGGGETQYF	TGCGCCAGCAGGGTCTTCGGGGGTGGAGAGACCCAGTACTTC
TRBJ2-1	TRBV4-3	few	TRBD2	CASSDGGLAGYNEQFF	TGCGCCAGCAGCGATGGGGGACTAGCGGGGTACAATGAGCAGTTCTTC
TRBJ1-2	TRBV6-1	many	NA	CASSEWEPNYGYTF	TGTGCCAGCAGTGAGTGGGAGCCTAACTATGGCTACACCTTC
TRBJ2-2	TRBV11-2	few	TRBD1	CASSRDRVNTGELFF	TGTGCCAGCAGCCGGGACAGGGTGAACACCGGGGAGCTGTTTTTT
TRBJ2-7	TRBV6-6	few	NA	CASSYSGEYEQYF	TGTGCCAGCAGTTACTCGGGAGAGTACGAGCAGTACTTC